These 5 T cell receptor beta chains came from one sample sequenced in a study of metastatic and nonmetastatic thyroid tumors. TCRdb re-analyzed the PCR reads using MiXCR. The sample yields 12,000 to 15,000 clones, less than 30% seen once. Patients underwent thyroid surgery, and none had received any treatment before it. The sample consisted of tumor tissue. The receptor source for this set is a female donor with papillary thyroid cancer or a benign thyroid nodule (not recorded which). Some clones in this sample may be carry-over from other donors' samples.

This clone has only a few counts. V is TRBV2 and J is TRBJ2-7; the D gene is possibly TRBD2 (5 bases). The CDR3 is made up of 15 amino acids. Germline assignment: CDR1 SNHLY and CDR2 FYNNEI. V lost 2 bases to trimming and J lost 4 bases, with 15 bases between them. The CDR3 here is CASSEMRVVSYEQYF. The CDR3 region has the DNA TGTGCCAGCAGTGAAATGAGGGTTGTCTCTTACGAGCAGTACTTC.

The chain joins TRBV6-4 to TRBJ1-6; no definite D call. This CDR3 is built from 13 residues. Germline V gene sequence: CDR1 MRHNA, CDR2 SNTAGT. The V end was cut by 2 bases, the J end by 7 bases, with 6 bases between. CDR3 nucleotide sequence: TGTGCCAGCAGTGACAGGGAGAATTCACCCCTCCACTTT. It codes for CASSDRENSPLHF.

Written as DNA, the CDR3 is TGTGCCAGCAGCTTAGAGATGGGGGTTTATTACAATGAGCAGTTCTTC. Residues: CASSLEMGVYYNEQFF. The chain couples TRBV11-2 to TRBJ2-1; either TRBD1 or TRBD2 may fit D (5 bases each). V was trimmed by 0 bases and J by 4 bases, leaving 13 bases between them. The CDR3 spans 16 residues. Per germline, CDR1 SGHAT and CDR2 FQNNGV.

By its share, this clone is medium-sized. V is TRBV20-1 and J is TRBJ2-7, with TRBD1 identical over 8 bases. Per germline, CDR1 DFQATT and CDR2 SNEGSKA (reference sequence). V was pared by 4 bases and J by 1 base, with 3 bases of the junction left unmatched. This CDR3 has 13 amino acids. CDR3 protein: CSANRDRSYEQYF. CDR3 bases: TGCAGTGCTAACCGGGACAGGTCCTACGAGCAGTACTTC.

The V gene is TRBV20-1, the J gene TRBJ2-5; TRBD1 might be the D (6 bases). Trimming took 6 bases from V and 3 from J, leaving 17 bases between them. Germline V CDR1 and CDR2: DFQATT, SNEGSKA (reference sequence). There are 14 residues in the CDR3. CDR3 residues: CSATPTGSKETQYF. CDR3 coding DNA: TGCAGTGCCACACCGACAGGATCTAAAGAGACCCAGTACTTC.